The 30 T cell receptor beta chains below all came from one sample that was sequenced in a study of shared clonotypes between healthy human individuals. TCRdb's table, derived via immunoSEQ multiplex PCR, lists solely in-frame clones and lacks some. The sample has roughly 680,000 clones; about two thirds are singletons. The sample consisted of memory CD4+ T cells sorted from blood. Subset denoted: CD45RA-negative fraction. The receptors shown here come from a woman in her twenties or thirties in good health.

Note on this clone: Other DNA sequences within the sample encode an identical CDR3. V and J are TRBV28 and TRBJ1-2; D is uncertain. The CDR3 has 13 amino acids. V lost 3 bases to trimming and J lost 2 bases, with 7 bases between them. Germline CDR1 is MDHEN and CDR2 is SYDVKM. The CDR3 DNA reads as TGTGCCAGCAGTTTGGGAAGGAACTATGGCTACACCTTC. It specifies CASSLGRNYGYTF.

The chain carries TRBV5-1 and TRBJ2-1, with 9 bases that match TRBD2. V lost 0 bases and J lost 0; bases outside the gene matches: 13. Germline CDR1 SGHRS, CDR2 YFSETQ. This CDR3 has 20 amino acids. The CDR3 loop reads CASSLGLGGRAPSSYNEQFF. The CDR3 DNA follows: TGCGCCAGCAGCTTGGGGCTTGGCGGGAGGGCCCCGAGCTCCTACAATGAGCAGTTCTTC.

The rearrangement links TRBV5-1 to TRBJ1-4, with D possibly TRBD1 on 5 matching bases. This CDR3 region has 14 residues. The V gene lost 4 bases and the J gene lost 8 bases, with 15 bases spanning the gap. Per germline, CDR1 SGHRS and CDR2 YFSETQ. CDR3 residues: CASSPGLPSEKLFF. The DNA of the CDR3 is TGCGCCAGCAGCCCGGGACTCCCTTCGGAAAAACTGTTTTTT.

Comment on this clone: Other nucleotide sequences from this sample produce the same CDR3. This chain joins TRBV28 and TRBJ1-2; the D is unclear. CDR3 length: 14 amino acids. V lost 5 bases to trimming and J lost 0 bases, with 10 bases between them. Germline V gene sequence: CDR1 MDHEN, CDR2 SYDVKM. The CDR3 is CASSLGRSNYGYTF. The CDR3 DNA is TGTGCCAGCAGTCTAGGACGGTCTAACTATGGCTACACCTTC.

This clone has a handful of counts. The same CDR3 arises from other DNA sequences in this sample as well. The chain has TRBV5-1 and TRBJ2-1; 8 nucleotides match TRBD1. Germline V CDR1 and CDR2: SGHRS, YFSETQ. This CDR3 has 15 residues. Unmatched junction bases numbered 4, after V lost 4 bases and J lost 1 base. CDR3 DNA sequence: TGCGCCAGCAGCACGGACAGGGTATCCTACAATGAGCAGTTCTTC. Its translation is CASSTDRVSYNEQFF.

This rearrangement joins TRBV21-1 to TRBJ1-5; whether TRBD1, the table's D call, matches the DNA was not checked. TRBV21-1 is termed a pseudogene. The CDR3 spans 16 residues. This CDR3 is CASSSPRQGSNQPQHF. CDR3 DNA sequence: TGTGCCAGCAGCTCCCCCCGACAGGGTAGCAATCAGCCCCAGCATTTT.

The rearrangement joins TRBV10-3 to TRBJ2-1, with 12 bases aligning to TRBD1. Looked up from germline, CDR1 is ENHRY and CDR2 is SYGVKD. Trimming took 6 bases from V and 7 from J; bases not matched to a gene: 7. CDR3 length: 15 residues. Here the CDR3 DNA reads TGTGCCATCAGGCACGGGACAGGGGGCGGGAATGAGCAGTTCTTC. Protein sequence: CAIRHGTGGGNEQFF.

This chain uses TRBV6-5 with TRBJ1-3, with D hard to call. This CDR3 comprises 14 residues. V lost 6 bases and J 0 bases, leaving 9 bases between the germline ends. Germline CDR1 is MNHEY and CDR2 is SVGAGI. CDR3: CASRISFSGNTIYF. CDR3 bases: TGTGCCAGCAGGATCAGTTTCTCTGGAAACACCATATATTTT.

The chain is built from TRBV2 and TRBJ1-1; D uncertain. CDR1 is SNHLY and CDR2 is FYNNEI in the germline V gene. This CDR3 is 13 amino acids long. Trimming removed 5 bases from V and 1 base from J, with 8 bases in between. CDR3 protein: CASSSGRNTEAFF. DNA of the CDR3: TGTGCCAGCAGTTCGGGAAGGAACACTGAAGCTTTCTTT.

CDR3 residues: CASSFPPANYGYTF. The DNA for the CDR3 is TGTGCCAGCAGTTTCCCGCCCGCAAACTATGGCTACACCTTC. V usage is TRBV28 and J usage is TRBJ1-2, with D uncertain. V lost 3 bases, J lost 2 bases, and 10 bases lay in between. Germline-derived CDR1 and CDR2 are MDHEN and SYDVKM. The CDR3 covers 14 residues.

This chain uses TRBV2 with TRBJ2-5; TRBD1 agrees at 8 bases. The CDR3 is 13 residues long. Per the germline V gene, CDR1 is SNHLY and CDR2 is FYNNEI. The junction had 5 bases not matched to a gene; V was cut back by 6 bases and J by 5 bases. The CDR3 DNA reads TGTGCCAGCAGCCCAGGGGGCCGGGAGACCCAGTACTTC. As protein: CASSPGGRETQYF.

The chain employs TRBV7-9 and TRBJ1-4; weak D call: TRBD1 (6 bases). Germline V lookup: CDR1 SEHNR, CDR2 FQNEAQ (reference sequence). This CDR3 spans 15 amino acids. V gave up 5 bases and J gave up 7 bases, with 17 bases separating them. CDR3 region: CASSRAGARSEKLFF. DNA for the CDR3: TGTGCCAGCAGCCGGGCGGGGGCGCGGAGTGAAAAACTGTTTTTT.

The chain uses TRBV6-6 and TRBJ2-1; 8 nucleotides align to TRBD2. CDR1 is MNHNY, CDR2 SVGAGI, per germline (reference sequence). Unmatched junction bases numbered 4, after V lost 6 bases and J lost 0 bases. The length of the CDR3 is 15 residues. The CDR3 protein is CASRPGGSSYNEQFF. In nucleotides, the CDR3 is TGTGCCAGCAGGCCGGGGGGGAGCTCCTACAATGAGCAGTTCTTC.

This clone has ten or more counts. This sequence joins TRBV14 and TRBJ2-5; either TRBD1 or TRBD2 may supply D (5 bases each). Trimming cost V 5 bases and J 1 base, with 8 bases left between them. Germline CDR1 and CDR2: SGHDN and FVKESK. The length of the CDR3 is 13 residues. The DNA of the CDR3 is TGTGCCAGCAGCTCGGGGCCCCAAGAGACCCAGTACTTC. Amino acids: CASSSGPQETQYF.

As regards this clone: This specimen includes other DNA sequences encoding the same CDR3. The chain employs TRBV2 and TRBJ2-7, with D unresolved. CDR1 and CDR2 from the germline V gene are SNHLY and FYNNEI. V lost 2 bases, J lost 4 bases, and 6 bases lay in between. The CDR3 runs 12 residues. DNA of the CDR3: TGTGCCAGCAGTGAAAGGAGATACGAGCAGTACTTC. It encodes CASSERRYEQYF.

The chain combines TRBV2 with TRBJ1-1, with D hard to call. Germline V lookup: CDR1 SNHLY, CDR2 FYNNEI. V shed 6 bases and J shed 4 bases, with 12 bases lying between them. The CDR3 has 13 residues. CDR3 amino acids: CASRGRLGTEAFF. For the CDR3, the DNA is TGTGCCAGCAGAGGCAGGTTGGGCACTGAAGCTTTCTTT.

The chain combines TRBV30 with TRBJ2-7; weak D call: TRBD2 (5 bases). Germline values: CDR1 GTSNPN, CDR2 SVGIG (reference sequence). V lost 0 bases and J 2 bases, leaving 8 bases between the germline ends. CDR3 size: 13 residues. In DNA form, the CDR3 reads TGTGCCTGGAGTGTAGGACTCACCTACGAGCAGTACTTC. Protein sequence: CAWSVGLTYEQYF.

The V gene is TRBV18, the J gene TRBJ1-2; unclear D gene. This CDR3 contains 13 residues. V lost 3 bases and J lost 3, with 8 bases in between. CDR1 and CDR2 (germline): KGHSH, LQKENI. CDR3 nucleotides: TGTGCCAGCTCACCTGCCGACGACTATGGCTACACCTTC. As protein: CASSPADDYGYTF. Supplemented by reference TRBV18 and TRBJ1-2, the full variable domain reads NAGVMQNPRHLVRRRGQEARLRCSPMKGHSHVYWYRQLPEEGLKFMVYLQKENIIDESGMPKERFSAEFPKEGPSILRIQQVVRGDSAAYFCASSPADDYGYTFGSGTRLTVV.

The rearrangement links TRBV11-2 to TRBJ2-1, with D perhaps TRBD2 (5 bases). The CDR3 loop spans 17 amino acids. Germline lookup yields CDR1 SGHAT and CDR2 FQNNGV. The ends were cut back, 5 bases at V and 2 bases at J, with 19 bases in the middle. CDR3 bases: TGTGCCAGCAGCCTAGCCTCCTTGGATAGCCCCTACAATGAGCAGTTCTTC. This encodes CASSLASLDSPYNEQFF.

This clone showed up many times. The chain uses TRBV2 and TRBJ2-7, with TRBD1 as a possible D gene (6 bases). Germline CDR1 reads SNHLY; CDR2 reads FYNNEI. Trimming stripped 6 bases from V and 5 bases from J, with 17 bases between. The CDR3 is made up of 14 amino acids. CDR3 protein: CASSRDNGAHEQYF. As DNA, the CDR3 is TGTGCCAGCAGCAGGGACAATGGGGCCCACGAGCAGTACTTC.

Turning to this clone: Other DNA sequences in the same sample also yield this CDR3. The V gene is TRBV6-1, the J gene TRBJ2-7; tentative D call: TRBD1 (5 bases). The CDR3 runs 13 residues. V lost 7 bases, J lost 3 bases, and 13 bases lay in between. Germline V CDR1 and CDR2: MNHNS, SASEGT. DNA for the CDR3: TGTGCCAGCATAGGTCAGGGCGGCTACGAGCAGTACTTC. This gives the protein CASIGQGGYEQYF.

Note on this clone: Other nucleotide sequences from this sample produce the same CDR3. This rearrangement joins TRBV19 to TRBJ2-7; D might be TRBD2 (6 bases). Germline V gene lookup returns CDR1 LNHDA and CDR2 SQIVND (reference sequence). Trimming removed 1 base at V and 0 bases at J, with 10 bases between. The CDR3 has 15 residues. The CDR3, as DNA: TGTGCCAGTAGTATAGGGGGTAGCGGCTCCTACGAGCAGTACTTC. It yields the protein CASSIGGSGSYEQYF.

The chain uses TRBV11-3 and TRBJ1-1, with TRBD1 matching over 12 bases. V was clipped by 4 bases and J by 6 bases; unmatched bases: 6. Germline V gene sequence: CDR1 SGHNT, CDR2 YENEEA. The CDR3 is 15 residues long. CDR3 DNA sequence: TGTGCCAGCAGCTCCCAGGGACAGGGGGCGGCTGAAGCTTTCTTT. It codes for CASSSQGQGAAEAFF.

The V call is TRBV28, the J call TRBJ1-5; no reliable D call. Deletions cut 2 bases from V and 3 bases from J, with 11 bases between. The CDR3 runs 15 residues. CDR1 MDHEN and CDR2 SYDVKM come from the germline V gene. The CDR3 region has the DNA TGTGCCAGCAGTTTACGTGGCTCACACAATCAGCCCCAGCATTTT. Its protein product is CASSLRGSHNQPQHF.

The chain combines TRBV27 with TRBJ2-5, with 8 positions matching TRBD1. J gave up 11 bases and V 5 bases, and 7 bases lay outside the gene matches. This CDR3 contains 12 residues. Germline loops: CDR1 MNHEY, CDR2 SMNVEV (reference sequence). The CDR3 nucleotides are TGTGCCAGCAGTGACTACAGGGGGGAGCAGTACTTC. Translating gives CASSDYRGEQYF.

Comments on this clone: Additional DNA sequences in this sample encode the identical CDR3. The chain recombines TRBV7-9 with TRBJ2-5, with D hard to call. Trimming shortened V by 1 base and J by 5 bases, and 5 bases separated the two germline ends. The CDR3 runs to 12 residues. Germline CDR1 SEHNR, CDR2 FQNEAQ (reference sequence). The DNA of the CDR3 is TGTGCCAGCAGCTTAGTCCTGGAGACCCAGTACTTC. As protein: CASSLVLETQYF. Full variable domain (missing parts from reference TRBV7-9 and TRBJ2-5): DTGVSQNPRHKITKRGQNVTFRCDPISEHNRLYWYRQTLGQGPEFLTYFQNEAQLEKSRLLSDRFSAERPKGSFSTLEIQRTEQGDSAMYLCASSLVLETQYFGPGTRLLVL.

The chain employs TRBV7-7 and TRBJ2-7; D unclear. V was pared by 4 bases and J by 0 bases, with 13 bases between. Germline values: CDR1 SSHAT, CDR2 FNYEAQ (reference sequence). The CDR3 is made up of 15 amino acids. The DNA of the CDR3 is TGTGCCAGCAGCTACGGAAAGGGTAGCTCCTACGAGCAGTACTTC. Translation gives CASSYGKGSSYEQYF.

The genes are TRBV11-2 and TRBJ2-5; D remains unclear. CDR1 and CDR2 (germline): SGHAT, FQNNGV. V was clipped by 4 bases and J by 5 bases, with 8 bases between them. The CDR3 totals 12 residues. The CDR3 loop reads CASSWVGETQYF. The DNA of the CDR3 is TGTGCCAGCAGCTGGGTGGGGGAGACCCAGTACTTC. Filled out from reference TRBV11-2 and TRBJ2-5, the complete variable domain reads EAGVAQSPRYKIIEKRQSVAFWCNPISGHATLYWYQQILGQGPKLLIQFQNNGVVDDSQLPKDRFSAERLKGVDSTLKIQPAKLEDSAVYLCASSWVGETQYFGPGTRLLVL.

This chain connects TRBV11-2 to TRBJ2-7, with 11 bases identical to TRBD2. The CDR3 sequence is 14 residues long. With 5 bases clipped from V and 3 bases from J, the junction kept 3 bases outside the gene matches. CDR1 is SGHAT and CDR2 is FQNNGV in the germline V gene. The CDR3 loop reads CASSGLAGLYEQYF. DNA for the CDR3: TGTGCCAGCAGCGGACTAGCGGGCCTCTACGAGCAGTACTTC.

The rearrangement links TRBV10-3 to TRBJ1-1; the D is unclear. The CDR3 spans 13 residues. Trimming shortened V by 2 bases and J by 3 bases, and 7 bases separated the two germline ends. Looked up from germline, CDR1 is ENHRY and CDR2 is SYGVKD. CDR3 sequence reads: CAISENGYTEAFF. The CDR3 DNA is TGTGCCATCAGTGAGAATGGGTACACTGAAGCTTTCTTT.